The clone carrying this T cell receptor beta chain was seen once. Its specificity is unknown. Other DNA sequences in the sample encode the same CDR3. Only Caucasian adults living in Nashville, Tennessee served as donors. Investigators divided CD4+ cells into CD45RA+ naive and CD45RA-negative memory subsets. In the authors' workflow: Filtering differed for immunoSEQ, which gave only junction sequences without quality scores. Clones were sequenced by immunoSEQ multiplex PCR, and TCRdb holds only the in-frame ones, with some missing. V and J calls plus clone size are reproduced from that table; the DNA served to infer D and trimming. The sample shows roughly 1 million clones, around 78% of them seen only once. The sample belongs to a study of shared clonotypes between healthy human individuals. Notes on the study in general: Naive subsets, compared against memory subsets, generally had larger estimated richness values.

The germline V gene has CDR1 SNHLY and CDR2 FYNNEI. V was clipped by 2 bases and J by 2 bases, with 6 bases between them. The CDR3 length is 13 residues. The source is a man aged 18 to 29 in good health. Some clones in this sample may be carry-over from other donors' samples. Sequencing input: memory CD4+ T cells from PBMCs. The subset was: CD45RA-negative fraction. This chain joins TRBV2 and TRBJ2-5; D is unresolved. The CDR3 region is CASSENRQETQYF. The CDR3 region has the DNA TGTGCCAGCAGTGAAAACCGTCAAGAGACCCAGTACTTC.